This entry lists 19 T cell receptor beta chains sequenced from one sample in a study of blood T cell repertoires in COVID-19. Produced via immunoSEQ multiplex PCR; TCRdb's table is partial and in-frame only. The sample holds around 210,000 clones, approximately 90% seen once. Sample: peripheral blood. The receptors were sampled from a man in his fifties with COVID-19, enrolled during active disease.

This clone came up many times. CDR3 coding DNA: TGCGCCAGCAGCCATGCCCCTAAGCGGGAAGGAGACGAGCAGTACTTC. As protein: CASSHAPKREGDEQYF. The chain has TRBV4-1 and TRBJ2-7, with 7 bases aligning to TRBD2. Germline V gene data show CDR1 as MGHRA and CDR2 as YSYEKL. V was pared by 3 bases and J by 5 bases, with 13 bases of the junction left unmatched. This CDR3 has 16 amino acids.

This chain links TRBV6-2 or TRBV6-3 with TRBJ1-1; 7 bases are shared with TRBD1. Germline-derived CDR1 and CDR2 are MNHEY and SVGEGT. V shed 5 bases, J shed 5 bases, and the junction held 11 bases outside the gene matches. CDR3 length equals 15 residues. CDR3 nucleotide sequence: TGTGCCAGCAGTAGAACAGGGGTGAGAAGGACTGAAGCTTTCTTT. It translates to CASSRTGVRRTEAFF.

The CDR3: CASKAGGGGEQFF. CDR3 coding DNA: TGTGCCAGCAAGGCGGGGGGAGGAGGTGAGCAGTTCTTC. The genes are TRBV6-5 and TRBJ2-1; 8 bases are shared with TRBD2. The CDR3 extends over 13 amino acids. Germline values: CDR1 MNHEY, CDR2 SVGAGI. V dropped 7 bases and J dropped 9; count of bases not matched to a gene: 8.

The rearrangement uses TRBV28 and TRBJ2-7, with TRBD2 matching over 10 bases. Per germline, CDR1 MDHEN and CDR2 SYDVKM. CDR3 length equals 18 residues. V shed 5 bases, J shed 3 bases, and the junction held 16 bases outside the gene matches. Written as DNA, the CDR3 is TGTGCCAGCAGTGGCCGACCGGACTCTAGCGGGGGTTACTACGAGCAGTACTTC. It translates to CASSGRPDSSGGYYEQYF.

This sequence joins TRBV5-1 and TRBJ2-7, with D perhaps TRBD1 (6 bases). The V end was cut by 5 bases, the J end by 3 bases, with 12 bases between. Germline V gene data show CDR1 as SGHRS and CDR2 as YFSETQ. The CDR3 covers 13 residues. CDR3 sequence: CASSRDNLYEQYF. DNA of the CDR3: TGCGCCAGCAGTCGGGACAACCTCTACGAGCAGTACTTC. The full variable domain, completed using reference TRBV5-1 and TRBJ2-7, is KAGVTQTPRYLIKTRGQQVTLSCSPISGHRSVSWYQQTPGQGLQFLFEYFSETQRNKGNFPGRFSGRQFSNSRSEMNVSTLELGDSALYLCASSRDNLYEQYFGPGTRLTVT.

This chain uses TRBV7-2 with TRBJ1-4; TRBD1 might be the D (5 bases). V was clipped by 0 bases and J by 7 bases, with 18 bases between them. Germline CDR1 is SGHTA and CDR2 is FQGNSA. The CDR3 contains 17 residues. The CDR3 protein is CASSLAGGGAYFEKLFF. Written as DNA, the CDR3 is TGTGCCAGCAGCTTAGCGGGGGGAGGGGCATATTTTGAAAAACTGTTTTTT.

V gene TRBV6-2 or TRBV6-3 combines with J gene TRBJ2-7; the match to TRBD1 covers 9 bases. Losses at the gene ends were 6 bases for V and 5 bases for J; bases not matched to a gene: 5. Germline CDR1 and CDR2: MNHEY and SVGEGT. The CDR3 contains 13 residues. CDR3 coding DNA: TGTGCCAGCAGCCTCGGACAGGGGAACGAGCAGTACTTC. It is translated as CASSLGQGNEQYF.

The CDR3, as DNA: TGTGCCAGCAGCTTGTTGGGCAGGGGCCCACAAGAGACCCAGTACTTC. It is translated as CASSLLGRGPQETQYF. The V call is TRBV5-4, the J call TRBJ2-5; possibly TRBD1 for D (6 bases). Trimming left V 1 base short and J 2 bases short, with 15 bases between. Germline V gene sequence: CDR1 SGHNT, CDR2 YYREEE (reference sequence). The CDR3 has 16 residues.

This chain links TRBV29-1 with TRBJ2-5; a weak D match, TRBD1 (6 bases). This CDR3 is built from 13 residues. Trimming removed 6 bases from V and 2 bases from J, with 13 bases in between. CDR1 is SQVTM and CDR2 is ANQGSEA in the germline V gene. The CDR3 loop is CSVKKGQQETQYF. In DNA, the CDR3 is TGCAGCGTGAAAAAAGGACAGCAAGAGACCCAGTACTTC.

The chain links TRBV5-1 to TRBJ2-3; the D gene is possibly TRBD2 (5 bases). V was clipped by 4 bases and J by 2 bases, with 14 bases between them. Germline loops: CDR1 SGHRS, CDR2 YFSETQ. This CDR3 spans 15 amino acids. The CDR3 sequence: CASSRDGDYTDTQYF. CDR3 nucleotides: TGCGCCAGCAGCCGCGACGGGGATTACACAGATACGCAGTATTTT. Variable domain in full (rest from reference TRBV5-1 and TRBJ2-3): KAGVTQTPRYLIKTRGQQVTLSCSPISGHRSVSWYQQTPGQGLQFLFEYFSETQRNKGNFPGRFSGRQFSNSRSEMNVSTLELGDSALYLCASSRDGDYTDTQYFGPGTRLTVL.

The chain links TRBV6-6 to TRBJ1-4; D not resolved. The germline gives CDR1 MNHNY, CDR2 SVGAGI (reference sequence). V was clipped by 5 bases and J by 13 bases, with 14 bases between them. This CDR3 is 12 amino acids long. The CDR3 sequence is CASSGGRGGLFF. Written as DNA, the CDR3 is TGTGCCAGCAGTGGCGGGCGGGGTGGACTGTTTTTT.

This clone was observed once. V is TRBV7-6 and J is TRBJ1-1; 9 positions match TRBD1. Germline-derived CDR1 and CDR2 are SGHVS and FNYEAQ. CDR3 length: 17 residues. With V trimmed by 5 bases and J by 0 bases, 10 bases remained unmatched. CDR3 DNA: TGTGCCAGCAGCCCGCGAACAGGACAGGGGATGAACACTGAAGCTTTCTTT. Protein sequence: CASSPRTGQGMNTEAFF.

The chain employs TRBV5-1 and TRBJ2-3; perhaps TRBD1 as D (6 bases). CDR3 length equals 14 residues. V shed 5 bases and J shed 6 bases, with 16 bases lying between them. Germline V gives CDR1 SGHRS, CDR2 YFSETQ. The CDR3 DNA reads TGCGCCAGCAGGTCTCAGGGGAGTAGTGATACGCAGTATTTT. This translates into CASRSQGSSDTQYF. Variable domain in full (rest from reference TRBV5-1 and TRBJ2-3): KAGVTQTPRYLIKTRGQQVTLSCSPISGHRSVSWYQQTPGQGLQFLFEYFSETQRNKGNFPGRFSGRQFSNSRSEMNVSTLELGDSALYLCASRSQGSSDTQYFGPGTRLTVL.

The genes are TRBV9 and TRBJ2-5; TRBD2 aligns across 9 bases. This CDR3 is 19 amino acids long. The ends lost 0 bases at V and 2 bases at J; junction bases unmatched: 14. Germline V gene sequence: CDR1 SGDLS, CDR2 YYNGEE. CDR3 amino acids: CASSVGPEAGGYGQETQYF. The DNA of the CDR3 is TGTGCCAGCAGCGTAGGGCCTGAAGCGGGGGGTTATGGACAAGAGACCCAGTACTTC.

J is TRBJ1-2 and V is TRBV15; TRBD1 agrees at 9 bases. The CDR3 is 17 amino acids. Germline values: CDR1 LNHNV, CDR2 YYDKDF (reference sequence). With V trimmed by 0 bases and J by 5 bases, 10 bases remained unmatched. CDR3 region: CATSRDGGTGWEYGYTF. CDR3 nucleotides: TGTGCCACCAGCAGAGATGGGGGGACAGGGTGGGAGTATGGCTACACCTTC.

As DNA, the CDR3 is TGTGCCAGCTCAACTCGACAGGGTGGCAATGAGCAGTTCTTC. Residues: CASSTRQGGNEQFF. This sequence joins TRBV18 and TRBJ2-1; the match to TRBD1 covers 7 bases. CDR1 is KGHSH and CDR2 is LQKENI in the germline V gene. This CDR3 is 14 amino acids long. With V trimmed by 5 bases and J by 6 bases, 7 bases remained unmatched.

The rearrangement uses TRBV11-1 and TRBJ2-7; a weak D match, TRBD1 (7 bases). Trimming removed 2 bases from V and 7 bases from J, with 15 bases in between. There are 14 residues in the CDR3. CDR1 and CDR2 (germline): SGHAT, FQDESV (reference sequence). CDR3 protein: CASSLSTGTREQYF. The CDR3 DNA reads as TGTGCCAGCAGCTTATCGACAGGGACTCGGGAGCAGTACTTC.

The rearrangement links TRBV5-8 to TRBJ2-1; TRBD2 aligns across 8 bases. The CDR3 extends over 15 amino acids. Trimming at V came to 1 base and at J to 5 bases, leaving 5 bases not matched to a gene. Per germline, CDR1 SGHTS and CDR2 YDEGEE. CDR3: CASSLREGPHNEQFF. CDR3 DNA: TGTGCCAGCAGCTTGCGGGAGGGCCCTCACAATGAGCAGTTCTTC.

This clone was seen a few times. This sequence joins TRBV6-1 and TRBJ1-5; a weak D match, TRBD1 (6 bases). Germline CDR1 is MNHNS and CDR2 is SASEGT. The CDR3 runs to 18 residues. Deletions cut 3 bases from V and 1 base from J, with 19 bases between. CDR3 in DNA: TGTGCCAGCAGTGATTCGGCAGGGGTAGGTCGGAGCAATCAGCCCCAGCATTTT. Residues: CASSDSAGVGRSNQPQHF.